The 21 T cell receptor beta chains presented below share a single source sample, sequenced in a study of OX40 agonist ivuxolimab in advanced cancers. Generated by immunoSEQ multiplex PCR, the TCRdb table keeps only in-frame clones and is missing some. Altogether tens of thousands of clones are present, around 89% being singletons, with the ten largest covering 9.5% to 13%. The sequencing used CD4+ or CD8+ T cells sorted from blood, collected in a trial of the OX40 agonist ivuxolimab. The receptor set was obtained from an adult with an advanced solid tumor such as melanoma, head and neck, liver or kidney cancer.

This clone was picked up one time. The chain employs TRBV7-9 and TRBJ1-2; D gene unclear. Germline assignment: CDR1 SEHNR and CDR2 FQNEAQ (reference sequence). With 5 bases removed from V and 2 bases from J, the gap between germline ends came to 9 bases. The CDR3 has 13 residues. The CDR3 DNA reads TGTGCCAGCAGCCGGAGCATAAACTATGGCTACACCTTC. Translated: CASSRSINYGYTF.

This chain joins TRBV7-3 and TRBJ1-1, with 7 bases aligning to TRBD1. Trimming at V came to 0 bases and at J to 2 bases, leaving 6 bases not matched to a gene. CDR1 and CDR2 (germline): SGHTA, FQGTGA. CDR3 length equals 16 residues. The CDR3 loop reads CASSLTAGGINTEAFF. The CDR3 bases are TGTGCCAGCAGCTTAACGGCAGGGGGAATCAACACTGAAGCTTTCTTT.

The chain links TRBV23-1 to TRBJ2-1; D is perhaps TRBD2 (6 bases). TRBV23-1 is an open reading frame, and its role is uncertain. CDR3 size: 16 residues. Trimming took 0 bases from V and 2 from J, leaving 11 bases between them. The CDR3 protein is CASSQSSSGPYNEQFF. CDR3 sequence (DNA): TGCGCCAGCAGTCAATCGAGTAGCGGCCCCTACAATGAGCAGTTCTTC.

The chain combines TRBV19 with TRBJ2-7; 8 bases match TRBD1. This CDR3 has 16 residues. Per the germline V gene, CDR1 is LNHDA and CDR2 is SQIVND (reference sequence). V gave up 8 bases and J gave up 6 bases; unmatched junction bases: 18. CDR3 DNA: TGTGCCAGTGCCACCGTCGGACAGGGTAGTTTCCTCGAGCAGTACTTC. This encodes CASATVGQGSFLEQYF.

The chain employs TRBV5-6 and TRBJ2-7; the match to TRBD2 covers 8 bases. CDR3 length: 16 amino acids. V dropped 1 base and J dropped 3; count of bases not matched to a gene: 9. Germline-derived CDR1 and CDR2 are SGHDT and YYEEEE. The CDR3: CASSLTWAGGNYEQYF. CDR3 DNA sequence: TGTGCCAGCAGCTTGACTTGGGCGGGGGGAAACTACGAGCAGTACTTC.

This clone was observed a handful of times. This chain connects TRBV4-1 to TRBJ2-1, with D perhaps TRBD1 or TRBD2 (5 bases each). The germline gives CDR1 MGHRA, CDR2 YSYEKL. CDR3 length equals 16 residues. V was trimmed by 0 bases and J by 4 bases, leaving 13 bases between them. The CDR3 region has the DNA TGCGCCAGCAGCCAAGATCGGACGGGGCAGTACAATGAGCAGTTCTTC. Protein sequence: CASSQDRTGQYNEQFF.

V usage is TRBV30 and J usage is TRBJ1-2, with D uncertain. In germline, CDR1 is GTSNPN, CDR2 SVGIG (reference sequence). Trimming took 1 base from V and 0 from J, leaving 12 bases between them. This CDR3 is 15 amino acids long. The CDR3 sequence: CAWSGVRGANYGYTF. CDR3 in DNA: TGTGCCTGGAGTGGGGTCCGGGGAGCTAACTATGGCTACACCTTC.

The V call is TRBV4-1, the J call TRBJ1-3; D is undetermined. This CDR3 has 17 amino acids. Trimming cost V 1 base and J 0 bases, with 13 bases left between them. CDR1 and CDR2 (germline): MGHRA, YSYEKL. This chain's CDR3 is CASSQGPAASSGNTIYF. The CDR3 DNA reads as TGCGCCAGCAGCCAAGGTCCGGCAGCGAGCTCTGGAAACACCATATATTTT.

V is TRBV6-1 and J is TRBJ1-5; tentative D call: TRBD1 (6 bases). Trimming pared 5 bases from V and 5 bases from J, leaving 13 bases between. The CDR3 contains 14 residues. CDR1 is MNHNS, CDR2 SASEGT, per germline. The CDR3 loop reads CASSLDSPDQPQHF. CDR3 bases: TGTGCCAGCAGTCTGGACAGCCCTGATCAGCCCCAGCATTTT.

The chain has TRBV13 and TRBJ1-5; D is perhaps TRBD1 (6 bases). V dropped 5 bases and J dropped 5 bases, with 16 bases sitting between them. The CDR3 spans 15 residues. Germline assignment: CDR1 PRHDT and CDR2 FYEKMQ (reference sequence). CDR3 loop: CASSARRDNHQPQHF. In DNA, the CDR3 is TGTGCCAGCAGCGCAAGACGGGACAATCATCAGCCCCAGCATTTT.

The chain has TRBV4-1 and TRBJ2-7; 7 nucleotides line up with TRBD1. The ends lost 5 bases at V and 0 bases at J; junction bases unmatched: 7. CDR1 MGHRA and CDR2 YSYEKL come from the germline V gene. The CDR3 has 15 amino acids. The CDR3 region is CASSTRDSSSYEQYF. CDR3 DNA sequence: TGCGCCAGCAGCACCCGGGACAGTAGCTCCTACGAGCAGTACTTC.

The rearrangement uses TRBV9 and TRBJ1-1, with D maybe TRBD1 (5 bases). With 4 bases removed from V and 7 bases from J, the gap between germline ends came to 17 bases. Germline CDR1 and CDR2: SGDLS and YYNGEE. This CDR3 has 14 residues. CDR3 loop: CASSTGGGSDEAFF. The CDR3 bases are TGTGCCAGCAGCACCGGGGGAGGGTCAGATGAAGCTTTCTTT.

The chain uses TRBV2 and TRBJ2-1; D is uncertain. The germline V gene has CDR1 SNHLY and CDR2 FYNNEI. V was cut by 2 bases and J by 6 bases, with 8 bases left in between. The CDR3 spans 13 residues. The CDR3 region is CASSEFVPNEQFF. Here the CDR3 DNA reads TGTGCCAGCAGTGAATTTGTACCCAATGAGCAGTTCTTC.

This clone was observed a handful of times. The rearrangement links TRBV6-5 to TRBJ2-5; D is uncertain. The CDR3 is 12 residues long. V was pared by 2 bases and J by 8 bases, with 9 bases between. CDR1 is MNHEY and CDR2 is SVGAGI in the germline V gene. In DNA form, the CDR3 reads TGTGCCAGCAGTTACGGTCGAGAAACCCAGTACTTC. It yields the protein CASSYGRETQYF.

The chain has TRBV15 and TRBJ2-7; 9 bases are a match to TRBD1. Looked up from germline, CDR1 is LNHNV and CDR2 is YYDKDF (reference sequence). CDR3 length equals 14 residues. V dropped 5 bases and J dropped 6; count of bases not matched to a gene: 8. CDR3 residues: CATSLQGALGEQYF. The CDR3 DNA reads TGTGCCACCAGCTTACAGGGGGCCTTAGGCGAGCAGTACTTC.

The count of this clone is one. The chain has TRBV29-1 and TRBJ2-3; 8 nucleotides line up with TRBD1. Germline lookup yields CDR1 SQVTM and CDR2 ANQGSEA. The CDR3 is 14 amino acids. The V segment lost 4 bases and the J segment 3 bases; nucleotides outside the gene matches: 6. The CDR3, as DNA: TGCAGCGTTGCCCCAGGGGGCATGACAGATACGCAGTATTTT. This translates into CSVAPGGMTDTQYF.

V is TRBV7-6 and J is TRBJ2-5; D unclear. There are 13 residues in the CDR3. Between the trimmed V and J ends, which lost 0 bases and 2 bases, there was a span of 4 bases. The germline CDR1 and CDR2 sequences are SGHVS and FNYEAQ. The CDR3 sequence: CASSLAQQETQYF. As DNA, the CDR3 is TGTGCCAGCAGCTTAGCACAGCAAGAGACCCAGTACTTC.

The gene calls are TRBV5-6 and TRBJ2-1; 12 bases fit TRBD2. The V gene end was trimmed by 4 bases and the J gene end by 6 bases; junction bases not matched to a gene: 5. Germline lookup yields CDR1 SGHDT and CDR2 YYEEEE. The CDR3 spans 15 residues. The CDR3 reads CASSVWTSGANEQFF. Here the CDR3 DNA reads TGTGCCAGCAGCGTATGGACTAGCGGGGCCAATGAGCAGTTCTTC.

The chain joins TRBV6-5 to TRBJ2-1; D gene ambiguous. The CDR3 is made up of 13 amino acids. The germline V gene has CDR1 MNHEY and CDR2 SVGAGI. The V end lost 6 bases, the J end lost 0 bases, and 6 bases lay between the germline ends. This CDR3 is CASSLSSYNEQFF. In DNA form, the CDR3 reads TGTGCCAGCAGCCTGAGCTCCTACAATGAGCAGTTCTTC.

This sequence joins TRBV4-1 and TRBJ1-3; D is ambiguous. From germline, CDR1 is MGHRA and CDR2 YSYEKL. The CDR3 loop spans 11 amino acids. Between the trimmed V and J ends, which lost 6 bases and 4 bases, there was a span of 4 bases. The CDR3 sequence: CASRQGNTIYF. CDR3 nucleotides: TGCGCCAGCAGACAGGGAAACACCATATATTTT.

This clone was observed a few times. The chain links TRBV28 to TRBJ2-7; 7 bases map to TRBD1. Germline loops: CDR1 MDHEN, CDR2 SYDVKM. Trimming removed 6 bases from V and 2 bases from J; junction bases left unmatched: 10. The CDR3 has 15 residues. Here the CDR3 reads CASRPWTGLPYEQYF. CDR3 DNA: TGTGCCAGCAGACCTTGGACAGGCCTCCCCTACGAGCAGTACTTC.